One TCR beta chain is described in this entry. This clonotype was counted at least ten times. It lacks a known antigen. Per-base qualities were not stored, and no clone one base away is much larger. Stable Graves' hyperthyroidism was defined as no progression to ophthalmopathy during 18 months of follow-up. The hyperthyroidism patients were between 18 and 65 years old and newly diagnosed, with a disease duration of less than 2 months. Any patient with an uncontrolled infection, another autoimmune disease, pregnancy or lactation was excluded. Diagnoses were established on the basis of clinical symptoms, serum thyroxine and TRAb, thyroid ultrasound, and orbital computed tomography. PBMCs were separated from around 9.1 ml of fresh peripheral blood using Ficoll-Paque density gradient centrifugation. Total RNA was extracted with Trizol reagent, and quality was checked on an Agilent 2100 Bioanalyzer. This sample is part of a study of T cells in Graves' hyperthyroidism and ophthalmopathy (dated by TCRdb to about 2019). A note on the overall study: Peripheral blood samples were taken at initial diagnosis, before any treatment was given. A discovery cohort of roughly 96 patients, approximately 45 with Graves' ophthalmopathy and about 58 with stable Graves' hyperthyroidism, was used to find distinguishing TCR V-J signatures. Whether ophthalmopathy could be predicted prospectively was tested in an independent validation cohort made up of under 20 hyperthyroidism patients plus 17 patients who later progressed to ophthalmopathy. The 100 or so discovery patients were divided at random into training and test sets in a 7:3 ratio. In addition, the study compared T-cell repertoires in thyroid tissue and in blood from about 6 Graves' hyperthyroidism patients. After sampling, hyperthyroidism patients received methimazole starting at 30 mg daily, and ophthalmopathy patients received high-dose intravenous methylprednisolone. The paper describes TCR Vbeta CDR3 sequencing of around 130 peripheral blood samples, made up of 43 ophthalmopathy patients, approximately 76 hyperthyroidism patients and 17 progressor patients. Study-wide conclusions, independent of this receptor: Blood samples also contained most of the expanded thyroid clonotypes (frequency above 0.001), which suggests that blood repertoires may reflect thyroid immune responses. Sample size was not statistically predetermined, and investigators were not blinded to group allocation. During validation, the model predicted progression to ophthalmopathy a median of approximately 6.5 months ahead of onset, with just under 71% sensitivity and around 72% specificity. A model built on a 13 V-J signature distinguished ophthalmopathy from stable hyperthyroidism, reaching about 88% sensitivity and approximately 83% specificity in cross-validation and 80%/75% in testing.

V drops 3 bases and J drops 4 bases, leaving 15 bases in between. The CDR3 sequence holds 15 residues, the cysteine and phenylalanine included. The only DNA kept is the CDR3, 45 bases in frame from the first base. From the germline V gene, CDR1 is KGHSH and CDR2 is LQKENI. The TCR beta CDR3 regions were amplified from the RNA transcripts. The first round of RT-PCR for the TCR CDR3 was performed with the HTBI primer set and the Qiagen OneStep RT-PCR kit. Libraries were constructed in a second round of multiplex PCR, after which size selection and purification were carried out. Libraries were sequenced paired-end with 100 bp reads on an Illumina HiSeq2000. The study's processing was this. Raw data were processed with SOAPnuke, discarding reads with adapters, uncalled bases, mean Phred below 15, or no exact constant-primer or identifier match. High-quality paired reads were merged with COPE v1.2.5, and unique nucleotide sequences were defined as clonotypes. MiTCR v1.1 was used to align clonotypes to the IMGT TRBV, TRBD and TRBJ reference segments. The analysis was restricted to V-J combinations with a frequency above 0.0001, which together covered 99.2% of the repertoires. A TCS score was defined as the ratio of F50 (clonal expansion) to E x V (chaos), with BLOSUM62-based TCRdist applied between CDR3 peptides within each V-J. Welch's t-statistics and random forest reduced just over 500 V-J features to about 12, which were used in a naive Bayes classifier (R e1071). Starting from the raw public reads, TCRdb applied fastp trimming at Q25, assembled clones with MiXCR and retained in-frame beta chains. Rows matching on CDR3 protein sequence are summarized as one entry with the most common DNA and genes. These V and J calls rely on TCRdb rather than the paper's analysis. The sample table records approximately 400,000 distinct CDR3 sequences; 15% of these occur just once. The ten most abundant clones make up roughly 33% of the sample.

The chain is encoded by TRBV18 joined to TRBJ1-1; the D gene is perhaps TRBD1, from 6 matching bases. The TCR originated in a woman aged 30 to 39 with Graves' hyperthyroidism. The sequencing input was blood. The CDR3 sequence is CASSPAETGLTEAFF. The bases read TGTGCCAGCTCACCGGCTGAAACAGGGCTCACTGAAGCTTTCTTT.